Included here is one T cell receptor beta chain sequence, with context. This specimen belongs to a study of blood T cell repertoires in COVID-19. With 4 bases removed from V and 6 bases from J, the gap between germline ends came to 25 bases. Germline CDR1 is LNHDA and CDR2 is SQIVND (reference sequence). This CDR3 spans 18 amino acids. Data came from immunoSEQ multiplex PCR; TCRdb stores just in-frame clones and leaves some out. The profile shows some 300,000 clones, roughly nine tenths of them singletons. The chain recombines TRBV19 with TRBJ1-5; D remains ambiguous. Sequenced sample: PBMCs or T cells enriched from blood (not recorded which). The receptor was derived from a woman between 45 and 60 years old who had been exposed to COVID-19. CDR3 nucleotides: TGTGCCAGTAGTAAAGAATGGTCTGGGTCTTTGGGAGGTCAGCCCCAGCATTTT. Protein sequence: CASSKEWSGSLGGQPQHF.